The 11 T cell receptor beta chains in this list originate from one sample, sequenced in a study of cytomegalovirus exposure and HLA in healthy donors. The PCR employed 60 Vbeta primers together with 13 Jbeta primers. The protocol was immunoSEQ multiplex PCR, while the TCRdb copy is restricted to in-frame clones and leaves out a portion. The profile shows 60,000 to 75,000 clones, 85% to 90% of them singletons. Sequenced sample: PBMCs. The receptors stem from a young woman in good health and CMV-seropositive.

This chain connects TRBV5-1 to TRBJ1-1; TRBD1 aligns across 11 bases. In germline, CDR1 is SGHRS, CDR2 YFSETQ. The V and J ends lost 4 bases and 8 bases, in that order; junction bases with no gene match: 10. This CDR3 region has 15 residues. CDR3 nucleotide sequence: TGCGCCAGCAGCCGGTTGGACAGGGGGCGCGTGGAAGCTTTCTTT. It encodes CASSRLDRGRVEAFF.

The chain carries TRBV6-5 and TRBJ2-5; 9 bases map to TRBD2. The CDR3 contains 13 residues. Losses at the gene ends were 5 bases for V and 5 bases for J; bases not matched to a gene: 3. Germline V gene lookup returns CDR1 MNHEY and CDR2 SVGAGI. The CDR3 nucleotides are TGTGCCAGCAGTGTAGCGGGAGACGAGACCCAGTACTTC. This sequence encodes CASSVAGDETQYF.

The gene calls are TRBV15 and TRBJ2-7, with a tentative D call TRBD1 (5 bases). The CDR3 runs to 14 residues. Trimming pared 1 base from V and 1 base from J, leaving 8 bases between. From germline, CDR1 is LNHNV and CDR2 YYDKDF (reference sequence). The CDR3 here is CATSRGTSSYEQYF. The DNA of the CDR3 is TGTGCCACCAGCAGAGGGACATCTTCCTACGAGCAGTACTTC.

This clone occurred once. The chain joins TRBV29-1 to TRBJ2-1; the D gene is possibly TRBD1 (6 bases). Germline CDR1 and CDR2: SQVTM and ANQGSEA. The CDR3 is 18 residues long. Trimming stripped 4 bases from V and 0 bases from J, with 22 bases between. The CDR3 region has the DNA TGCAGCGTTGTCGTTTTCCAGGGGATCCCGGCCTCCTACAATGAGCAGTTCTTC. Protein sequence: CSVVVFQGIPASYNEQFF.

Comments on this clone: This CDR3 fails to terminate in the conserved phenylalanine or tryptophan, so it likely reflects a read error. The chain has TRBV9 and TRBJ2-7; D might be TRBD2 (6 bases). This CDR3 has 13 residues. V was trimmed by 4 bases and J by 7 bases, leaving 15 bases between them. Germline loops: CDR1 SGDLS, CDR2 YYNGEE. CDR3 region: CASSSTGLGEQYL. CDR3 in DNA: TGTGCCAGCAGCTCTACGGGACTGGGGGAGCAGTACCTC.

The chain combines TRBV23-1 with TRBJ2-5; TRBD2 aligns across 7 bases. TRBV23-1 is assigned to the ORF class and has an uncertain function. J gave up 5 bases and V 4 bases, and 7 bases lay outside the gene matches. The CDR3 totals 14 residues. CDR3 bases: TGCGCCAGCAGTCCGACCAACGGGAGGGAGACCCAGTACTTC. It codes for CASSPTNGRETQYF.

CDR3 residues: CASSFGGRFTEAFF. In DNA, the CDR3 is TGTGCCAGTAGTTTTGGCGGCCGGTTCACTGAAGCTTTCTTT. This chain uses TRBV19 with TRBJ1-1, with D unresolved. The CDR3 has 14 residues. Trimming shortened V by 5 bases and J by 4 bases, and 14 bases separated the two germline ends. Germline-derived CDR1 and CDR2 are LNHDA and SQIVND (reference sequence).

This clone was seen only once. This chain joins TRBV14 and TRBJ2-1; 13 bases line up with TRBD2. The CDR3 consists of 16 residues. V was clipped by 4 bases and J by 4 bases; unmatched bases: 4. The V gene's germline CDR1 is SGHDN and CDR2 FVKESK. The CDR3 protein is CASSRAGLAGYNEQFF. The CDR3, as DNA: TGTGCCAGCAGCCGGGCGGGACTAGCGGGGTACAATGAGCAGTTCTTC.

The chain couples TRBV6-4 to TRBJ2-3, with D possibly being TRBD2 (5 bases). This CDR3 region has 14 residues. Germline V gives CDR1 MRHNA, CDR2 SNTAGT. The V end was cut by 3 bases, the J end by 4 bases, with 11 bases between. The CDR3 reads CASSDRGLADTQYF. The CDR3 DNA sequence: TGTGCCAGCAGTGATCGGGGATTGGCAGATACGCAGTATTTT.

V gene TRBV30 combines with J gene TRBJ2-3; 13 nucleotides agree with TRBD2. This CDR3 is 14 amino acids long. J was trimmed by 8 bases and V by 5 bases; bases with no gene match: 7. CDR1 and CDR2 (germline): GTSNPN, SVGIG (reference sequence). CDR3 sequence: CAWGPGLAGPTQYF. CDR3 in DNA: TGTGCCTGGGGTCCGGGACTAGCGGGACCTACGCAGTATTTT.

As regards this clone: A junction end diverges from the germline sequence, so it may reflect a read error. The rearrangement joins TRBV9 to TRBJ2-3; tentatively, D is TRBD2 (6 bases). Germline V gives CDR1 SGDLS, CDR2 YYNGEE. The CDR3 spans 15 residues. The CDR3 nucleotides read TGTGCCAACAGCCTGGACTACTCCCGGGGGGATACGCAGTATTTT. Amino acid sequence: CANSLDYSRGDTQYF.